This section outlines one T cell receptor beta chain sequence together with its context. This receptor's antigen is unknown. Per-base qualities were not stored, and no clone one base away is much larger. In the paper's terms, the time point label means: about 28 days (+/-7) after the second vaccine dose. AZD1222 recipients whose second dose came at about 4 weeks and those whose second dose came at about 12 weeks were combined into one group, since spike-specific TCR depth and breadth did not differ between the two schedules. The vaccinee samples were drawn from two UK trials, COV001 and COV002, one of which was a single-blind randomized controlled phase 2/3 trial testing AZD1222 (ChAdOx1 nCoV-19) in healthy adults. Trial participant PBMC samples were collected at day 0 and day 28 after the second dose for TCRbeta chain sequencing. Looking up the germline V gene yields CDR1 MNHEY and CDR2 SVGAGI. From its cysteine to its phenylalanine, the CDR3 spans 14 amino acids. Only the CDR3 DNA stays, 42 bases, in frame from base 1. V and J are trimmed by 6 bases and 8 bases, and the gene matches miss 6 bases of the junction.

The data are from a study of T cell responses to AZD1222 COVID-19 vaccine (dated by TCRdb to the early 2020s). Background for the entire study: A total of under 250 trial participants underwent TCR sequencing, of whom 207 had received two doses of AZD1222 and around 26 had received two doses of the MenACWY control vaccine. Trial participants were enrolled into age subgroups of 18-55, 56-69 and 70-plus years, which contained 148, 28 and 57 TCR-sequenced participants, respectively.

The CDR3 regions of human TCRbeta chains were subjected to immunosequencing. Regarding the original processing steps: Repertoire TCRs were matched against a reference library of SARS-CoV-2-specific TCRs generated with the MIRA antigen-specificity platform. Breadth was defined as the fraction of unique TCRs that were SARS-CoV-2-associated, and depth was defined as the fraction of total T cells that were SARS-CoV-2-associated. Using the MIRA data, each spike-specific TCR was mapped to the spike region that the TCR reacts to and placed in a CD4 or CD8 class. Log10-transformed breadth and depth values were compared by one-way ANOVA with Sidak's multiple comparisons tests. This immuneACCESS table, as held by TCRdb, lists in-frame sequences with V and J called but not all clones. Of the missing ones, under half trace to an unresolved V gene in checked studies; the others have no known cause. V and J calls and clone size are as listed in that table; D and trimming were resolved from the DNA. A total of 85,000 to 90,000 clones appear in this sample, roughly nine tenths of them only once. Approximately 5% of the sample lies in the top ten.

The paper's findings and limits, for the study overall: The 56-69-year group was small, and its depth increase did not reach significance, likely because of low power. No day 14 peak-response samples were available, so repertoires were characterized only after the peak T cell response. Spike-specific TCR breadth and depth rose significantly after two AZD1222 doses compared with day 0 and with MenACWY recipients. Vaccine-associated CD4 TCRs spanned the whole spike protein, with dominant responses in regions 160-218 and 743-854. Reportedly, almost half of the unique spike-specific TCRs recognized epitopes lying outside the regions that are mutated in the B.1.351 and B.1.1.7 variants. Participants were mostly white British and included more females than males, and it was suggested by the authors that clonal diversity may have been underestimated. Conclusions about previously exposed vaccinees are limited because only six or seven AZD1222 recipients were SARS-CoV-2 seropositive at baseline.

In this chain, TRBV6-5 is recombined with TRBJ2-1; 11 central bases correspond to TRBD2. The clonotype originates from an adult who received the AZD1222 COVID-19 vaccine. The starting material was peripheral blood, obtained 28 days after the second AZD1222 dose. DNA sequence: TGTGCCAGCAGGGAGACTAGCGGGGCGTATGAGCAGTTCTTC. This translates into CASRETSGAYEQFF.